The rows below give T cell receptor beta chains drawn from one sample of a study of T cells in Graves' hyperthyroidism and ophthalmopathy. TCRdb reanalysed the multiplex PCR reads using MiXCR and keeps one entry per CDR3 protein. The sample lists fewer than 400,000 distinct CDR3 sequences; around 16% were seen once. Sequencing was performed on blood. These receptors originate from a woman aged 18-30 years with Graves' hyperthyroidism that later progressed to Graves' ophthalmopathy. The CDR3 runs from the conserved cysteine through the conserved F or W. D genes are given only for firm matches. Not all rows give a size; the values are once, few, many and, for expanded clones, a class.

many	-	TRBV19	14	TRBJ1-1	CASSKGGGLTEAFF	TGTGCCAGTAGTAAGGGGGGAGGACTCACTGAAGCTTTCTTT
many	-	TRBV5-1	18	TRBJ2-1	CASSRRHYSLLLHNEQFF	TGCGCCAGCAGCCGGAGACACTATTCTCTCCTACTCCACAATGAGCAGTTCTTC
few	TRBD2	TRBV5-6	20	TRBJ2-3	CASSRTGALLAGGSTDTQYF	TGTGCCAGCAGCAGGACAGGGGCGCTTCTAGCGGGAGGGTCCACAGATACGCAGTATTTT
many	-	TRBV5-1	15	TRBJ2-2	CASSSLATNTGELFF	TGCGCCAGCAGCTCGTTGGCTACGAACACCGGGGAGCTGTTTTTT
many	-	TRBV7-8	15	TRBJ2-1	CASSFSRGQSDEQFF	TGTGCCAGCAGCTTTTCCAGAGGACAGTCCGATGAGCAGTTCTTC
-	TRBD2	TRBV29-1	17	TRBJ2-1	CSAETSDTESSYNEQFF	TGCAGCGCCGAGACTAGCGACACTGAGAGCTCCTACAATGAGCAGTTCTTC
many	-	TRBV7-9	14	TRBJ2-1	CASSLGPLHNEQFF	TGTGCCAGCAGCTTAGGACCCCTACACAATGAGCAGTTCTTC
-	-	TRBV20-1	14	TRBJ2-7	CSARTRGEAYGQYF	TGCAGTGCTAGGACTCGGGGAGAGGCGTACGGGCAGTACTTC
many	-	TRBV20-1	15	TRBJ2-3	CSATRGKGATDTQYF	TGCAGTGCAACCCGGGGGAAGGGGGCTACTGATACGCAGTATTTT
few	TRBD1	TRBV5-1	15	TRBJ1-1	CASSERTGVNTEAFF	TGCGCCAGCAGCGAGAGGACAGGGGTGAACACTGAAGCTTTCTTT
-	TRBD2	TRBV20-1	15	TRBJ2-2	CSAGLAIRNTGELFF	TGCAGTGCCGGACTAGCGATTCGGAACACCGGGGAGCTGTTTTTT
many	TRBD2	TRBV6-1	14	TRBJ2-3	CASSRLADTDTQYF	TGTGCCAGCAGTCGACTAGCGGACACAGATACGCAGTATTTT
many	TRBD2	TRBV7-3	15	TRBJ2-5	CASSPTSGFQETQYF	TGTGCCAGCAGCCCGACTAGCGGGTTCCAAGAGACCCAGTACTTC
few	-	TRBV10-2	12	TRBJ2-4	CASSDGGSIQYF	TGCGCCAGCAGTGATGGGGGAAGCATTCAGTACTTC
many	-	TRBV20-1	12	TRBJ2-1	CSAYYRDRRQFF	TGCAGTGCCTACTACCGGGACCGGAGGCAGTTCTTC
many	-	TRBV7-9	21	TRBJ2-2	CASSLNQQTAGAITNTGELFF	TGTGCCAGCAGCTTAAACCAACAAACGGCGGGGGCCATAACGAACACCGGGGAGCTGTTTTTT
once	-	TRBV27	14	TRBJ2-7	CASSLNSAAYEQYF	TGTGCCAGCAGTTTAAACAGCGCAGCCTACGAGCAGTACTTC
few	TRBD1	TRBV20-1	18	TRBJ2-6	CSASPIGTGGSGANVLTF	TGCAGTGCTAGTCCGATCGGGACAGGGGGCTCTGGGGCCAACGTCCTGACTTTC
few	-	TRBV20-1	17	TRBJ2-6	CSARDRGPPSGANVLTF	TGCAGTGCTAGAGACAGGGGCCCCCCCTCTGGGGCCAACGTCCTGACTTTC
-	-	TRBV10-1	12	TRBJ2-7	CASSDSGGEQYF	TGCGCCAGCAGTGATTCAGGGGGGGAGCAGTACTTC
few	-	TRBV7-9	18	TRBJ2-1	CASSLLIALGLEDNEQFF	TGTGCCAGCAGCTTACTGATTGCCCTAGGCCTTGAGGACAATGAGCAGTTCTTC
many	-	TRBV3-1	17	TRBJ2-4	CASSHLVGSGLKNIQYF	TGTGCCAGCAGCCATCTCGTTGGTTCGGGTTTGAAAAACATTCAGTACTTC
-	-	TRBV6-1	17	TRBJ1-3	CASSVDRGTYDGNTIYF	TGTGCCAGCAGCGTGGACCGCGGGACATACGATGGAAACACCATATATTTT
-	-	TRBV12-3/TRBV12-4	13	TRBJ1-2	CASSLQVNYGYTF	TGTGCCAGCAGTTTACAGGTTAACTATGGCTACACCTTC
-	TRBD2	TRBV4-2	14	TRBJ2-7	CASSQGTSSGEQYF	TGTGCCAGCAGCCAGGGGACTAGCTCGGGTGAGCAGTACTTC
-	-	TRBV14	17	TRBJ2-7	CASSHLDGGRSSYEQYF	TGTGCCAGCAGCCATCTCGATGGGGGCAGGAGCTCCTACGAGCAGTACTTC
few	-	TRBV9	14	TRBJ1-2	CASSGGSRYYGYTF	TGTGCCAGCAGCGGGGGGTCCAGATACTATGGCTACACCTTC
many	TRBD1	TRBV5-1	15	TRBJ2-3	CASSLEGAITDTQYF	TGCGCCAGCAGCTTGGAGGGGGCTATCACAGATACGCAGTATTTT
few	-	TRBV6-2/TRBV6-3	15	TRBJ2-1	CASSYSPRSYNEQFF	TGTGCCAGCAGTTACTCCCCTCGCTCCTACAATGAGCAGTTCTTC
few	TRBD1	TRBV20-1	15	TRBJ1-1	CSAREQGAIDTEAFF	TGCAGTGCTAGAGAACAGGGGGCAATAGACACTGAAGCTTTCTTT
-	-	TRBV29-1	13	TRBJ1-4	CSVGTGDHEKLFF	TGCAGCGTTGGGACGGGGGATCATGAAAAACTGTTTTTT
many	TRBD2	TRBV27	17	TRBJ2-2	CASSLRAGGDSTGELFF	TGTGCCAGCAGTTTAAGGGCGGGAGGTGATAGCACCGGGGAGCTGTTTTTT
many	TRBD1	TRBV7-8	18	TRBJ2-1	CASSPKAHRDRRNNEQFF	TGTGCCAGCAGCCCAAAAGCGCACCGGGACAGGCGTAACAATGAGCAGTTCTTC
few	-	TRBV28	15	TRBJ2-2	CASSEDRTGAGELFF	TGTGCCAGCAGTGAGGACAGGACGGGGGCCGGGGAGCTGTTTTTT
-	-	TRBV5-1	15	TRBJ2-2	CASSKDGPNTGELFF	TGCGCCAGCAGCAAGGACGGACCGAACACCGGGGAGCTGTTTTTT
-	-	TRBV20-1	15	TRBJ2-7	CSAREGGFISYEQYF	TGCAGTGCTAGAGAGGGGGGTTTTATCTCCTACGAGCAGTACTTC
many	TRBD1	TRBV3-1	15	TRBJ1-2	CASSQRDRVPYGYTF	TGTGCCAGCAGCCAACGGGACAGGGTCCCATATGGCTACACCTTC